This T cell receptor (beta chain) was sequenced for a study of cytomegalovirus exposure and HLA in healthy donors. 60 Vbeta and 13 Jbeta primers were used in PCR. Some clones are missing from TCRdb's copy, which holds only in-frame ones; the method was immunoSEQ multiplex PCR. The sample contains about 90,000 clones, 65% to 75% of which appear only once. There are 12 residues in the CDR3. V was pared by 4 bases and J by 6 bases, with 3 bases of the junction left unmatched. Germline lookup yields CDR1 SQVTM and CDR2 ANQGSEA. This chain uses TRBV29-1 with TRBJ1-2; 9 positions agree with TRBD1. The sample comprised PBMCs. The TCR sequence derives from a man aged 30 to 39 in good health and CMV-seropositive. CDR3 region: CSVGGQGNGYTF. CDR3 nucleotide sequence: TGCAGCGTTGGGGGACAGGGAAATGGCTACACCTTC.